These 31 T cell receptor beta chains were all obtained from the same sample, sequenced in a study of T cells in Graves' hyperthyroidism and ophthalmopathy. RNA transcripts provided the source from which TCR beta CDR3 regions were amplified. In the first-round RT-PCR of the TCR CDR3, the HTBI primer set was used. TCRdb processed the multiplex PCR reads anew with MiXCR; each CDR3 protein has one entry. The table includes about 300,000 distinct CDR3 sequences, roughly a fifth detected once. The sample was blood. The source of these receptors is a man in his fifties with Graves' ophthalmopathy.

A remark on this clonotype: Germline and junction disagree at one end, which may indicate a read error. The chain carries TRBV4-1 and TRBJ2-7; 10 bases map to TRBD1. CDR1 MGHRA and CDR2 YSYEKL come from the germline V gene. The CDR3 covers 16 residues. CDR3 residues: CASSPGTGDQYYEQYF. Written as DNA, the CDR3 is TGTGCCAGCAGCCCCGGGACAGGGGACCAATACTACGAGCAGTACTTC.

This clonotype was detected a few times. CDR3 sequence: CSAQPERGATEAFF. The DNA for the CDR3 is TGCAGTGCTCAGCCGGAGAGAGGGGCCACTGAAGCTTTCTTT. The V and J genes are TRBV20-1 and TRBJ1-1; a weak D match, TRBD1 (5 bases). V lost 5 bases to trimming and J lost 4 bases, with 17 bases between them. The CDR3 is 14 amino acids. Germline loops: CDR1 DFQATT, CDR2 SNEGSKA (reference sequence).

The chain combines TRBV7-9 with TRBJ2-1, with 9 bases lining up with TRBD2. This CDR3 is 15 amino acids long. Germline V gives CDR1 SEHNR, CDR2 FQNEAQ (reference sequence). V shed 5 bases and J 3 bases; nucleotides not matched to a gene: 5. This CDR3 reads CASSPTSGNYNEQFF. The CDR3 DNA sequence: TGTGCCAGCAGCCCGACTAGCGGAAACTACAATGAGCAGTTCTTC.

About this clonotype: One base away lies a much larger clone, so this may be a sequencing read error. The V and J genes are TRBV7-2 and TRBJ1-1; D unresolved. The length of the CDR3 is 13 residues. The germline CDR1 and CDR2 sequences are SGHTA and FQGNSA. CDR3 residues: CTSTLLWNTEAFF. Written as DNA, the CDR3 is TGTACCAGCACCTTACTATGGAACACTGAAGCTTTCTTT.

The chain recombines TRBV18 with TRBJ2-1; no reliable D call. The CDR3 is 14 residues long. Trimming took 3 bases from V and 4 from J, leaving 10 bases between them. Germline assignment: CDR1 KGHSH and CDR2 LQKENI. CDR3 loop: CASSPSLNYNEQFF. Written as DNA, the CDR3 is TGTGCCAGCTCACCGAGCCTCAATTACAATGAGCAGTTCTTC.

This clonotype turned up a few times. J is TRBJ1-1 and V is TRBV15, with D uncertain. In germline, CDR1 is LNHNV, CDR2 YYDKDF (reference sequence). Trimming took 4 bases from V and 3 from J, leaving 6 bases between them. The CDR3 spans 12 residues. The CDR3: CATSIPYTEAFF. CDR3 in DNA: TGTGCCACCAGCATACCCTACACTGAAGCTTTCTTT. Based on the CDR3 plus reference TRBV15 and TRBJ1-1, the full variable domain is DAMVIQNPRYQVTQFGKPVTLSCSQTLNHNVMYWYQQKSSQAPKLLFHYYDKDFNNEADTPDNFQSRRPNTSFCFLDIRSPGLGDTAMYLCATSIPYTEAFFGQGTRLTVV.

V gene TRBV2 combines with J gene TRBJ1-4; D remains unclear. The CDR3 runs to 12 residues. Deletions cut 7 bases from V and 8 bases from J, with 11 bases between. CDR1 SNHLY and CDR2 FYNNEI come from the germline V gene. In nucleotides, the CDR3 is TGTGCCAGCACCCCAGGTTTCGAAAAACTGTTTTTT. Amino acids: CASTPGFEKLFF.

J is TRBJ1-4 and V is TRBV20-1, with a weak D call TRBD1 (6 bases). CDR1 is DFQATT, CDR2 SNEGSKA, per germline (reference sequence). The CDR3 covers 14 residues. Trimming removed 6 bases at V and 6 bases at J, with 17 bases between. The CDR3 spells CSAPTQGADEKLFF. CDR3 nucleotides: TGCAGTGCGCCTACACAGGGCGCGGATGAAAAACTGTTTTTT.

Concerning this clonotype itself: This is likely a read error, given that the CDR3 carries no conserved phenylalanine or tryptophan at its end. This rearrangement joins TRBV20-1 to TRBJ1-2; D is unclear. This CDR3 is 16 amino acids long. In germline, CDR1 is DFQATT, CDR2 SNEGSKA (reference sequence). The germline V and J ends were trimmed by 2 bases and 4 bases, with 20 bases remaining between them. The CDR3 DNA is TGCAGTGCTAGACGACCTGAAGGGTACGGTACCTATGGCTACACCCTC. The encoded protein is CSARRPEGYGTYGYTL.

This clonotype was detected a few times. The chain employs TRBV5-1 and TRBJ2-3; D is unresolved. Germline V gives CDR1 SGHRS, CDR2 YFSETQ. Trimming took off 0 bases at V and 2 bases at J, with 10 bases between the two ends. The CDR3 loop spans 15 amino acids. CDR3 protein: CASSLDRPITDTQYF. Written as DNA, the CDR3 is TGCGCCAGCAGCTTGGATCGCCCTATCACAGATACGCAGTATTTT.

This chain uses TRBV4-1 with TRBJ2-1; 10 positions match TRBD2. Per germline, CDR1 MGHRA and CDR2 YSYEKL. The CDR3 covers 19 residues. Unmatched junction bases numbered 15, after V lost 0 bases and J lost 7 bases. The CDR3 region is CASSQDGREREGPGNEQFF. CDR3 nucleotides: TGCGCCAGCAGCCAAGACGGCCGCGAGCGGGAGGGACCAGGGAATGAGCAGTTCTTC.

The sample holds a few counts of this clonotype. CDR3 DNA: TGTGCCAGCAGTAGAACAGCAACCTACGAGCAGTACTTC. This encodes CASSRTATYEQYF. The chain has TRBV27 and TRBJ2-7; no reliable D call. V was cut by 5 bases and J by 2 bases, with 10 bases left in between. This CDR3 region has 13 residues. Germline V gives CDR1 MNHEY, CDR2 SMNVEV (reference sequence).

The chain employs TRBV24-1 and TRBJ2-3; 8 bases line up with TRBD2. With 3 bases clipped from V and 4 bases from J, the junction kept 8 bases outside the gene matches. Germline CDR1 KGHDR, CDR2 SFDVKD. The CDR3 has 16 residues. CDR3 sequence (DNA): TGTGCCACCAGTGATGGAGGGACTAGTGTCGCAGATACGCAGTATTTT. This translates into CATSDGGTSVADTQYF.

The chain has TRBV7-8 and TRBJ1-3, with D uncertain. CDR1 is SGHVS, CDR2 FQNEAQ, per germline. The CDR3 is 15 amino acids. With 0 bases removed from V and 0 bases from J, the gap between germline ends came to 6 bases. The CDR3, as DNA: TGTGCCAGCAGCTTAGCGCGATCCTCTGGAAACACCATATATTTT. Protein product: CASSLARSSGNTIYF.

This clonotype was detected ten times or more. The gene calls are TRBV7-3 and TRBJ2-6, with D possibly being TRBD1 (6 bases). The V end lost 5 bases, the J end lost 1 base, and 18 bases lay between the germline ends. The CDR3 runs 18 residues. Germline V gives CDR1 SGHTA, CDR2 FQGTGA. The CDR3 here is CASSLSQGLGSGANVLTF. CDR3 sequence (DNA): TGTGCCAGCAGCCTCAGCCAGGGGCTAGGGTCTGGGGCCAACGTCCTGACTTTC.

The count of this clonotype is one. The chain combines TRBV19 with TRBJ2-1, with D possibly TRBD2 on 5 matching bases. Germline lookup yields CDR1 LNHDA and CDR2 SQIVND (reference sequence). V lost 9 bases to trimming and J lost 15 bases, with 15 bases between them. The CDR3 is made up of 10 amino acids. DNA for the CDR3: TGTGCCAGCTCCGGGAACCGGCCGTTCTTC. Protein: CASSGNRPFF.

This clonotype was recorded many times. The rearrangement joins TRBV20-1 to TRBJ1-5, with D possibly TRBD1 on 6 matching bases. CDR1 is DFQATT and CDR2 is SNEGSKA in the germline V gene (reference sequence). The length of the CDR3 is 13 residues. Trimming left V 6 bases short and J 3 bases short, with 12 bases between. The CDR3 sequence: CSAYRDTNQPQHF. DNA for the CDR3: TGCAGTGCCTACCGGGACACCAATCAGCCCCAGCATTTT.

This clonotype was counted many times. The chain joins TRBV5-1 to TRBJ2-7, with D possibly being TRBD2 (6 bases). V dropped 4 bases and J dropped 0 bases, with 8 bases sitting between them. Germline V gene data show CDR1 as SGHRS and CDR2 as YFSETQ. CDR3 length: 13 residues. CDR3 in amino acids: CASSGDFSYEQYF. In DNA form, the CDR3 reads TGCGCCAGCAGCGGGGACTTCTCCTACGAGCAGTACTTC. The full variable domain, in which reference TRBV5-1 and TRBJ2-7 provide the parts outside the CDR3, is KAGVTQTPRYLIKTRGQQVTLSCSPISGHRSVSWYQQTPGQGLQFLFEYFSETQRNKGNFPGRFSGRQFSNSRSEMNVSTLELGDSALYLCASSGDFSYEQYFGPGTRLTVT.

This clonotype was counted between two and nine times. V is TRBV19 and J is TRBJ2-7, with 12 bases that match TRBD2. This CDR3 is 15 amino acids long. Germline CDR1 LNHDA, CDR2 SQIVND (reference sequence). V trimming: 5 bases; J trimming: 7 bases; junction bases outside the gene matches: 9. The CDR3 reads CASSSRLAGAREQYF. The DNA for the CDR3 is TGTGCCAGTAGTTCCCGACTAGCGGGAGCGAGGGAGCAGTACTTC.

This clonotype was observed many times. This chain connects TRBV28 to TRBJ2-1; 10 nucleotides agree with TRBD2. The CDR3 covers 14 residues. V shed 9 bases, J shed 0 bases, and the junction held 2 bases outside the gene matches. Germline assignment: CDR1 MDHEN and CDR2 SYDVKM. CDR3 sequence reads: CASKREGSYNEQFF. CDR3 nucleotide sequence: TGTGCCAGTAAGCGGGAGGGCTCCTACAATGAGCAGTTCTTC.

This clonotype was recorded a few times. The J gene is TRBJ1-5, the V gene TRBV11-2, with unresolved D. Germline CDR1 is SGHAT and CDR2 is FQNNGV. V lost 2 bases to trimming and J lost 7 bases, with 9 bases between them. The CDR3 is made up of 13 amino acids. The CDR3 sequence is CASSLTTRQPQHF. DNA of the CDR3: TGTGCCAGCAGCTTAACAACTCGGCAGCCCCAGCATTTT.

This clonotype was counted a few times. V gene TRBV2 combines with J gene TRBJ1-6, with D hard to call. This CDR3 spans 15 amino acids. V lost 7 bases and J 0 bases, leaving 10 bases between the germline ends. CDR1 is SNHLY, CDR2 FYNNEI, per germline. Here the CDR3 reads CASTASSSYNSPLHF. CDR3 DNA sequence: TGTGCCAGCACGGCGTCGAGCTCCTATAATTCACCCCTCCACTTT.

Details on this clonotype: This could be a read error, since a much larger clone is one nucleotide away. DNA of the CDR3: TGTGCCAGCAGCCTCGGGGGGGCTAGGGGGAGGATCCTCTTC. Protein product: CASSLGGARGRILF. The rearrangement uses TRBV11-2 and TRBJ2-1; 8 bases are shared with TRBD2. CDR1 and CDR2 (germline): SGHAT, FQNNGV. There are 14 residues in the CDR3.

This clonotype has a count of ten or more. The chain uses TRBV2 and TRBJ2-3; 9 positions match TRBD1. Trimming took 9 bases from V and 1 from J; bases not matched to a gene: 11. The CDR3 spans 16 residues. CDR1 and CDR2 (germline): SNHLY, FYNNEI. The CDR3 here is CARLHRGHEGTDTQYF. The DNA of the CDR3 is TGTGCCAGGCTTCACAGGGGGCATGAGGGCACAGATACGCAGTATTTT. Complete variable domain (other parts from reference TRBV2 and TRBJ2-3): EPEVTQTPSHQVTQMGQEVILRCVPISNHLYFYWYRQILGQKVEFLVSFYNNEISEKSEIFDDQFSVERPDGSNFTLKIRSTKLEDSAMYFCARLHRGHEGTDTQYFGPGTRLTVL.

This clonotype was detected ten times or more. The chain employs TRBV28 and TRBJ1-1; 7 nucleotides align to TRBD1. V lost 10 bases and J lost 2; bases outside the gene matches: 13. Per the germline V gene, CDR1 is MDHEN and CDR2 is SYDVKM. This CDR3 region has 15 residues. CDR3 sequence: CANPHWTGTNTEAFF. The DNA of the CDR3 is TGTGCCAACCCACACTGGACAGGCACAAACACTGAAGCTTTCTTT. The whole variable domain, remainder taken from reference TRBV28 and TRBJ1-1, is DVKVTQSSRYLVKRTGEKVFLECVQDMDHENMFWYRQDPGLGLRLIYFSYDVKMKEKGDIPEGYSVSREKKERFSLILESASTNQTSMYLCANPHWTGTNTEAFFGQGTRLTVV.

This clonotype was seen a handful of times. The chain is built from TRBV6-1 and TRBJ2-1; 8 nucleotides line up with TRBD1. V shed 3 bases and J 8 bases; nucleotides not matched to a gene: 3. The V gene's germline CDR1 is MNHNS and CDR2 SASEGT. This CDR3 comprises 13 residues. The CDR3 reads CASSDRGRDEQFF. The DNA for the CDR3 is TGTGCCAGCAGTGACAGGGGGCGGGATGAGCAGTTCTTC.

CDR3 nucleotide sequence: TGTGCCAGCAGACCCGACCGGAGATATAATTCACCCCTCCACTTT. Protein product: CASRPDRRYNSPLHF. The V and J genes are TRBV6-1 and TRBJ1-6; D unresolved. Germline loops: CDR1 MNHNS, CDR2 SASEGT. Deletions cut 6 bases from V and 4 bases from J, with 13 bases between. The CDR3 length is 15 residues.

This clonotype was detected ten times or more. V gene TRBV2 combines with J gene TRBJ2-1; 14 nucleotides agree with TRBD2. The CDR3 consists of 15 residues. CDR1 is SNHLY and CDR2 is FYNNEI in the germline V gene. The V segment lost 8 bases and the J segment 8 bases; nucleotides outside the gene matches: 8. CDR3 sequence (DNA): TGTGCCAGCTCTCAAGGACTAGCGGGAGGCGATGAGCAGTTCTTC. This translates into CASSQGLAGGDEQFF.

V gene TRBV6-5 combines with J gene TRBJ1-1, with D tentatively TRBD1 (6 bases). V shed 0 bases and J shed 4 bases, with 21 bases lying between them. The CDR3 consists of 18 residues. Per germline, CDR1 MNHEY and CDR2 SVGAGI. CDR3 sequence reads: CASSYSIYRTAKGTEAFF. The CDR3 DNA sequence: TGTGCCAGCAGTTACTCGATATATAGGACAGCCAAAGGCACTGAAGCTTTCTTT.

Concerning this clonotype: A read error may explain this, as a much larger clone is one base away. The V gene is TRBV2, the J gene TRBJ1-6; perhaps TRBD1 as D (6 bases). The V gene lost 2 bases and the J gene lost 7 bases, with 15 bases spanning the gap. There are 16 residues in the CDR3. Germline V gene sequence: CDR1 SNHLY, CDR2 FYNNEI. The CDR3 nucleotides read TGTGCCAGCAGTGAACCCCCACAGGGTGGGAATTCACCCCTCCACTTT. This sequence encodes CASSEPPQGGNSPLHF.

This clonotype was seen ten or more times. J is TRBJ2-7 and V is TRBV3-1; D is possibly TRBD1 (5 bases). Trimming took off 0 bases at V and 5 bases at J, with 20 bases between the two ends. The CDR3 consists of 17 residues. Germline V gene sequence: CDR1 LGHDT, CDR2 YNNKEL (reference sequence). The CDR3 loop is CASSQEARTPLGNEQYF. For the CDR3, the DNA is TGTGCCAGCAGCCAAGAGGCCCGGACACCTTTGGGAAACGAGCAGTACTTC.